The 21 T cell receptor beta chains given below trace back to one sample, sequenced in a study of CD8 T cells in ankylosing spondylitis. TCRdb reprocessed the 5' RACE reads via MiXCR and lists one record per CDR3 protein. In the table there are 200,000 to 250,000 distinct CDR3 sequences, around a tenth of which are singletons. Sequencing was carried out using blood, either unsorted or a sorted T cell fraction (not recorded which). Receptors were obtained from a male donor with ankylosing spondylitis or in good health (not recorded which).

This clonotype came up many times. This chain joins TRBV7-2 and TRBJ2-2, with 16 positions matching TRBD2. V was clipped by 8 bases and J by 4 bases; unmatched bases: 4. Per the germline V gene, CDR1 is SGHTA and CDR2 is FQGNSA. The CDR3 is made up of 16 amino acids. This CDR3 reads CASPGTSGRVTGELFF. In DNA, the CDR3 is TGTGCCAGCCCAGGGACTAGCGGGAGGGTCACCGGGGAGCTGTTTTTT.

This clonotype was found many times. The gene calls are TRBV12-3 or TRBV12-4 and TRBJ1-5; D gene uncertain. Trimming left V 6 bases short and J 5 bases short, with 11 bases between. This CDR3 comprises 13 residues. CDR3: CASSSRSDQPQHF. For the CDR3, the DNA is TGTGCCAGCAGCTCTCGATCCGATCAGCCCCAGCATTTT.

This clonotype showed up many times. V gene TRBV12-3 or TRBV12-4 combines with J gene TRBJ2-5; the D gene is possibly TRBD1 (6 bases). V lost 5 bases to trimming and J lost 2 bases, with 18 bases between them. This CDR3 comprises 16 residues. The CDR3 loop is CASSRRPAGEQETQYF. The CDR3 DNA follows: TGTGCCAGCAGTCGCCGTCCGGCAGGGGAACAAGAGACCCAGTACTTC.

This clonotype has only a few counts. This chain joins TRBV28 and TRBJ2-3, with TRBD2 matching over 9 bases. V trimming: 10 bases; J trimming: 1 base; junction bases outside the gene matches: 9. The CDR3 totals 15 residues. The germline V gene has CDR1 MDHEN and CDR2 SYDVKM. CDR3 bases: TGTGCCACTCAGCGGGAGGTCCCTGGCACAGATACGCAGTATTTT. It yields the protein CATQREVPGTDTQYF.

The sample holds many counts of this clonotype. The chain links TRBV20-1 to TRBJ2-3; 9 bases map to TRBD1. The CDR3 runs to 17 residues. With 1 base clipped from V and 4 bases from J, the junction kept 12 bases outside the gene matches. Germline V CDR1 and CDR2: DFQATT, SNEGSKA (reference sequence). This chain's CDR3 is CSARANPGQGVADTQYF. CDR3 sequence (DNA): TGCAGTGCTAGAGCAAACCCGGGACAGGGAGTGGCAGATACGCAGTATTTT.

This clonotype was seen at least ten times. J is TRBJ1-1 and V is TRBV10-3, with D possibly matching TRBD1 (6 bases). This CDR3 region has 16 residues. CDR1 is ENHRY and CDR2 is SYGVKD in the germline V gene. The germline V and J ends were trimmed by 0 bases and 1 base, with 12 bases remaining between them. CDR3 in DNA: TGTGCCATCAGTGAGTCAGGCCAGGGGAGGAACACTGAAGCTTTCTTT. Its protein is CAISESGQGRNTEAFF.

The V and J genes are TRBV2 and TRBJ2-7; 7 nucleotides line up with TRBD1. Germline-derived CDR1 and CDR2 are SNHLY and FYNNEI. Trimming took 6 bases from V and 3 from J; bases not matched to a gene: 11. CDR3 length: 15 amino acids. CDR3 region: CASRDRQGLDYEQYF. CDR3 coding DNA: TGTGCCAGCAGGGACCGACAGGGATTGGACTACGAGCAGTACTTC.

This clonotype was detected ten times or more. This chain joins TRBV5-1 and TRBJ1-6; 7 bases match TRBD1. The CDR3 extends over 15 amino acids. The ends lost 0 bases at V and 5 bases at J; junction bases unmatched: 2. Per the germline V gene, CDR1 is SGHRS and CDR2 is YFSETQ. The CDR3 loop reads CASSLGGTDNSPLHF. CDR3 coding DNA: TGCGCCAGCAGCTTGGGCGGGACAGATAATTCACCCCTCCACTTT.

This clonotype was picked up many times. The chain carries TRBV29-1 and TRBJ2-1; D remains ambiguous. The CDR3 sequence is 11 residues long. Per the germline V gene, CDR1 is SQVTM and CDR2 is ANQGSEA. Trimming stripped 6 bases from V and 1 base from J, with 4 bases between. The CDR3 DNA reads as TGCAGCGTCGATTCCTACAATGAGCAGTTCTTC. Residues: CSVDSYNEQFF.

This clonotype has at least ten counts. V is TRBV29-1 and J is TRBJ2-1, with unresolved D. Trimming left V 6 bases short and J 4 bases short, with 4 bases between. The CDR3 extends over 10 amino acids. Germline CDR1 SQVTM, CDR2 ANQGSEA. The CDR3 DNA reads TGCAGCGTCGTGTACAATGAGCAGTTCTTC. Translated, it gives CSVVYNEQFF.

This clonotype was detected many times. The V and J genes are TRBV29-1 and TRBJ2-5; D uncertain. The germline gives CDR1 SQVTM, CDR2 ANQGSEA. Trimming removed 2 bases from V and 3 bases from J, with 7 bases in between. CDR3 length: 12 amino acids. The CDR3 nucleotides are TGCAGCGTTGAATTCGAAAAAGAGACCCAGTACTTC. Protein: CSVEFEKETQYF.

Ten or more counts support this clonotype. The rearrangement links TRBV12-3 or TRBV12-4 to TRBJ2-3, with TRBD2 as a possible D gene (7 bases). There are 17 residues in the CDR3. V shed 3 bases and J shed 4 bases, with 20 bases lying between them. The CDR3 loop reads CASSLRGPKVGADTQYF. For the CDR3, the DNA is TGTGCCAGCAGTTTGCGGGGGCCAAAAGTAGGGGCAGATACGCAGTATTTT.

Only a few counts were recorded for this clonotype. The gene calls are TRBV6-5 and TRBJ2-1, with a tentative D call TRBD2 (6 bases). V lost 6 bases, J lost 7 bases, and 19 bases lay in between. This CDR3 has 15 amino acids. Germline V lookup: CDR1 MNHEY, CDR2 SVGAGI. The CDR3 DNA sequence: TGTGCCAGCAGGAGTGAACGGGCGGGGTCAAATGAGCAGTTCTTC. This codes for CASRSERAGSNEQFF.

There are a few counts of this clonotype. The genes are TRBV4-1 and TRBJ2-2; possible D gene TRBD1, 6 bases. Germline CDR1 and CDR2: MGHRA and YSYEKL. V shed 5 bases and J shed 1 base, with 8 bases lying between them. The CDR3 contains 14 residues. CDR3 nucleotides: TGCGCCAGCAGCGGACAGCAGAACACCGGGGAGCTGTTTTTT. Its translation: CASSGQQNTGELFF.

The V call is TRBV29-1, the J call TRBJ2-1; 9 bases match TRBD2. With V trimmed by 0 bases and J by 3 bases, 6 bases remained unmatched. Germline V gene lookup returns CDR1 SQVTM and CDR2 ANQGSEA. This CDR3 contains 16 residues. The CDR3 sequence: CSVEDALAGLYNEQFF. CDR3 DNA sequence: TGCAGCGTTGAAGATGCACTAGCGGGCCTCTACAATGAGCAGTTCTTC.

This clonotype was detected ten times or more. The CDR3 DNA is TGCAGTGCTTGGGGCACCGGGGCGGGGGGCGATCAAGAGACCCAGTACTTC. Protein: CSAWGTGAGGDQETQYF. V usage is TRBV20-1 and J usage is TRBJ2-5; TRBD2 aligns across 8 bases. From germline, CDR1 is DFQATT and CDR2 SNEGSKA (reference sequence). The CDR3 has 17 residues. V dropped 5 bases and J dropped 2; count of bases not matched to a gene: 16.

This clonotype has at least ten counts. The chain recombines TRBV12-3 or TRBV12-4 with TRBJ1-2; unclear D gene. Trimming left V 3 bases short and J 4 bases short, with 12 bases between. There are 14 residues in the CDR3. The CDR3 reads CASSFGQRPYGYTF. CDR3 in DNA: TGTGCCAGCAGTTTTGGTCAACGCCCCTATGGCTACACCTTC.

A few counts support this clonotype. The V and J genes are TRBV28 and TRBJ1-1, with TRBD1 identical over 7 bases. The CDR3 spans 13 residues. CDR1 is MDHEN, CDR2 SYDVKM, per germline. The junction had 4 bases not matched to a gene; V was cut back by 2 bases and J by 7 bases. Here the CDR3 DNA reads TGTGCCAGCAGTTTACACAGGGGTCTTGAAGCTTTCTTT. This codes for CASSLHRGLEAFF.

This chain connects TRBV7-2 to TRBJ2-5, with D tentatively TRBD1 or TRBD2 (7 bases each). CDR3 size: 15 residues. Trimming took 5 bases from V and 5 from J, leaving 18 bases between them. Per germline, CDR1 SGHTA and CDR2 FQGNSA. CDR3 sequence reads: CASSRGTTRGETQYF. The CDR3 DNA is TGTGCCAGCAGCCGAGGGACTACCAGGGGGGAGACCCAGTACTTC.

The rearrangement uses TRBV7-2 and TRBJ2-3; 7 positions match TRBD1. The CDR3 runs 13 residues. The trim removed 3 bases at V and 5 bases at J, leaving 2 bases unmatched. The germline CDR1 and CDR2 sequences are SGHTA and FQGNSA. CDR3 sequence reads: CASSFTGVDTQYF. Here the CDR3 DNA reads TGTGCCAGCAGCTTCACAGGGGTAGATACGCAGTATTTT.

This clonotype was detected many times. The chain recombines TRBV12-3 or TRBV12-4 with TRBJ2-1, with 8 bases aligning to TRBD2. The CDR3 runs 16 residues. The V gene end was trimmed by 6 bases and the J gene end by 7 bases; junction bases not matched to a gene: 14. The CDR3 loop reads CASRPSDGGERNEQFF. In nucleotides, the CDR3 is TGTGCCAGCAGGCCCTCGGACGGGGGGGAAAGGAATGAGCAGTTCTTC.